The entry that follows covers one T cell receptor beta chain sequence. Method: immunoSEQ multiplex PCR; TCRdb's copy keeps in-frame clones and lacks some. The data contain about 190,000 clones, about nine tenths of them singletons. This record belongs to a study of T cell responses to AZD1222 COVID-19 vaccine. Trimming stripped 3 bases from V and 4 bases from J, with 8 bases between. The germline V gene has CDR1 SGDLS and CDR2 YYNGEE. The CDR3 has 14 amino acids. The sample in question was peripheral blood, obtained on day 0 of AZD1222 vaccination. This sequence joins TRBV9 and TRBJ2-6; D uncertain. This TCR was sampled from an adult in good health. The CDR3 DNA is TGTGCCAGCAGCGGACGCCTGGGGGCCAACGTCCTGACTTTC. Translating gives CASSGRLGANVLTF.